Sequencing of this TCR beta chain was carried out in a study of identical twins. General study results and limits: While abundant cord blood beta clonotypes carried fewer insertions, memory repertoires showed no such pattern.

On this clonotype itself: The target antigen is unknown.

TCRdb called the 5' RACE reads again in MiXCR, with one record for every CDR3 protein. The sample contains roughly 1,500,000 distinct CDR3 sequences, more than 30% of which appear only once. CDR1 and CDR2 from the germline V gene are SNHLY and FYNNEI. The CDR3 is made up of 16 amino acids. V lost 6 bases, J lost 0 bases, and 18 bases lay in between. The sequenced material came from cord blood. The chain links TRBV2 to TRBJ2-7; D unclear. The TCR comes from a newborn girl in good health. The CDR3 nucleotides read TGTGCCAGCAGCCCGAGTCGCTTTTCTTTCTCCTACGAGCAGTACTTC. It specifies CASSPSRFSFSYEQYF.